The clone carrying this T cell receptor beta chain was seen at least ten times. Antigen: not known. These data are taken from a study of human T cells and chemical hapten exposure. Study-wide context: Doses of diphenylcyclopropenone went to the patients' scalps weekly throughout the roughly 23-week study. The study patch tested 0.01% DPC on the upper back and read results at 6 days. Study-level points and caveats: Donors had alopecia, so their immune response may differ from healthy people's.

Original processing methods: Between 23,224 and 690,600 TCRs appeared in each sample, and the median stood at 95,638. One entry per CDR3 protein, called by TCRdb with MiXCR from the RACE reads. The V and J calls were not made by the authors but by TCRdb's processing. This sample has nearly 110,000 distinct CDR3 sequences; 12% occur once, and the top ten carry 1.6%. This CDR3 is built from 13 residues. Looked up from germline, CDR1 is MNHEY and CDR2 is SVGAGI. V was clipped by 6 bases and J by 1 base, with 9 bases between them. Time point given: pre-sensitization, week 0. Documented treatment: therapeutic diphenylcyclopropenone sensitization with weekly scalp DPC.

Sequenced material: whole blood, taken in connection with sensitization to the hapten diphenylcyclopropenone (DPC). This receptor was obtained from a woman between 50 and 59 years old with alopecia areata. Some clones in this sample may be carry-over from other donors' samples. The V gene is TRBV6-5, the J gene TRBJ1-1; no firm D call. The CDR3 sequence: CASRKTPNTEAFF. The CDR3 DNA reads TGTGCCAGCAGAAAGACCCCGAACACTGAAGCTTTCTTT.